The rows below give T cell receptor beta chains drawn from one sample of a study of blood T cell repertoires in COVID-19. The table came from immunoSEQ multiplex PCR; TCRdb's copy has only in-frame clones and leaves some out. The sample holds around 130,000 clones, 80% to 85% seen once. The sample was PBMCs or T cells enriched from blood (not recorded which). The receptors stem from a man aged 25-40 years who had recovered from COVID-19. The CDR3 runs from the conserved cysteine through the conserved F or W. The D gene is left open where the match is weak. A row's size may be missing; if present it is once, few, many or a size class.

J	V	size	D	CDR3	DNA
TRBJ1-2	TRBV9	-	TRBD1	CASSAGQAGDYGYTF	TGTGCCAGCAGCGCCGGACAGGCTGGGGACTATGGCTACACCTTC
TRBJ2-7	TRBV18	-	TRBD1	CASSPRDSSYEQYF	TGTGCCAGCTCACCTAGGGACAGCTCCTACGAGCAGTACTTC
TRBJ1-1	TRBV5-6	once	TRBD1	CASSLKTGGGNTEAFF	TGTGCCAGCAGCCTAAAGACAGGGGGAGGAAACACTGAAGCTTTCTTT
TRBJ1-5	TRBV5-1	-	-	CASSYVFGRIGGLSNQPQHF	TGCGCCAGCAGCTATGTCTTTGGACGGATCGGGGGGCTAAGCAATCAGCCCCAGCATTTT
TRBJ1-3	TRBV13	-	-	CASSSSLSGNTIYF	TGTGCCAGCAGCTCATCACTCTCGGGAAACACCATATATTTT
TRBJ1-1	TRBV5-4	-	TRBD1	CASSWDRNTEAFF	TGTGCCAGCAGCTGGGACAGGAACACTGAAGCTTTCTTT
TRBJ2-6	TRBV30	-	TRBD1	CACRELDRTKIISSGANVLTF	TGTGCCTGTCGAGAGTTGGACAGGACGAAGATTATTAGCTCTGGGGCCAACGTCCTGACTTTC
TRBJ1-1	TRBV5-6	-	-	CASSFLDTLNTEAFF	TGTGCCAGCAGCTTTCTGGACACACTGAACACTGAAGCTTTCTTT
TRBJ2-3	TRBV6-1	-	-	CASSEVGSVADTQYF	TGTGCCAGCAGTGAAGTTGGCAGTGTGGCAGATACGCAGTATTTT
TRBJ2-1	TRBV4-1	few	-	CASSQDRSQGEQFF	TGCGCCAGCAGCCAAGATCGCTCCCAGGGCGAGCAGTTCTTC
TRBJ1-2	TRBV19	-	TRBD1	CASSSGTGGYGYTF	TGTGCCAGTAGTTCCGGGACAGGGGGCTATGGCTACACCTTC
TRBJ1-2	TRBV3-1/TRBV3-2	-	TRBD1	CASSPWDSLNYGYTF	TGTGCCAGCAGCCCTTGGGACAGTCTAAACTATGGCTACACCTTC
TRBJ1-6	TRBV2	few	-	CASRLRAASYNSPLHF	TGTGCCAGCAGGCTCAGGGCCGCCTCCTATAATTCACCCCTCCACTTT
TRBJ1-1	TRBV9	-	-	CASSVSGQMNTEAFF	TGTGCCAGCAGCGTTTCGGGACAAATGAACACTGAAGCTTTCTTT
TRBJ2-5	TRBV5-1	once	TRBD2	CASSSEGGFLRETQYF	TGCGCCAGCAGCTCGGAGGGAGGGTTCCTGCGAGAGACCCAGTACTTC
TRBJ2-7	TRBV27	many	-	CASSFSPSARYEQYF	TGTGCCAGCAGTTTTTCTCCTAGCGCGCGCTACGAGCAGTACTTC
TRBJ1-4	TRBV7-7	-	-	CASSPRWGGSEKLFF	TGTGCTAGCAGCCCCCGTTGGGGTGGGAGTGAAAAACTGTTTTTT
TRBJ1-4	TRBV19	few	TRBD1	CASKKGTAEKLFF	TGTGCCAGTAAAAAAGGGACAGCTGAAAAACTGTTTTTT
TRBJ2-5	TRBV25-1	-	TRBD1	CASSVAGTGNKETQYF	TGTGCCAGCAGTGTAGCCGGGACAGGGAATAAGGAGACCCAGTACTTC
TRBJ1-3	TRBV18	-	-	CASSPQGRGSGNTIYF	TGTGCCAGCTCACCACAGGGAAGGGGCTCTGGAAACACCATATATTTT
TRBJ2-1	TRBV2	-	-	CASSPASEQFF	TGTGCCAGCAGCCCCGCCAGTGAGCAGTTCTTC
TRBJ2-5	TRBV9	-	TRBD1	CASSRGLGETQYF	TGTGCCAGCTCAAGGGGGCTGGGAGAGACCCAGTACTTC
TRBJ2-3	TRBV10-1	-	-	CASSEAVSTDTQYF	TGCGCCAGCAGTGAGGCGGTCAGCACAGATACGCAGTATTTT
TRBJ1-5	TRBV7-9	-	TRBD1	CASSAGQGEPQHF	TGTGCCAGCAGCGCGGGACAGGGCGAGCCCCAGCATTTT
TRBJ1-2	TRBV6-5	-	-	CASSYSGRGSNYGYTF	TGTGCCAGCAGTTACTCCGGGCGGGGGTCCAACTATGGCTACACCTTC
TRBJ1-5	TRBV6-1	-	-	CASSEIDSFYSNQPQHF	TGTGCCAGCAGTGAAATTGACAGCTTTTATAGCAATCAGCCCCAGCATTTT
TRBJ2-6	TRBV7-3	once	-	CASSLNTGSGANVLTF	TGTGCCAGCAGCTTAAACACGGGGAGCGGGGCCAACGTCCTGACTTTC
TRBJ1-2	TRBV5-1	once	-	CASSPTGWGDRGYTF	TGCGCCAGCAGCCCCACCGGGTGGGGAGATCGGGGCTACACCTTC
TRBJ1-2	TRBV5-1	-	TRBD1	CASSLASTGGYGYTF	TGCGCCAGCAGCTTGGCTTCGACAGGGGGCTATGGCTACACCTTC
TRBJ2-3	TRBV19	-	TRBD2	CASSGRARDTQYF	TGTGCCAGTAGCGGGAGGGCCAGAGATACGCAGTATTTT
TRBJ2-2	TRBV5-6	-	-	CASSFTVNTGELFF	TGTGCCAGCAGCTTTACAGTGAACACCGGGGAGCTGTTTTTT
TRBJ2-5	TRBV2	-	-	CASSSLSAGPAQYF	TGTGCCAGCAGTTCCCTTAGCGCGGGTCCGGCCCAGTACTTC
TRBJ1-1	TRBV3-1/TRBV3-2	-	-	CASSQVQANTEAFF	TGTGCCAGCAGCCAAGTACAGGCCAACACTGAAGCTTTCTTT
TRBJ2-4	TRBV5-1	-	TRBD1	CASSVAGGENIQYF	TGCGCCAGCAGCGTGGCAGGGGGCGAAAACATTCAGTACTTC
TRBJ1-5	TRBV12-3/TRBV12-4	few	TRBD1	CASIETGAQPQHF	TGTGCCAGCATTGAGACAGGGGCCCAGCCCCAGCATTTT
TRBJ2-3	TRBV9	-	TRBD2	CASSADGTSGGTQYF	TGTGCCAGCAGCGCAGACGGGACTAGCGGGGGTACGCAGTATTTT
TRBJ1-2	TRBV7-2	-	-	CASSSRRLRYGYTF	TGTGCCAGCAGCTCCCGCAGGCTCCGTTATGGCTACACCTTC
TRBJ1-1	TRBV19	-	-	CASSKQGVTNTEAFF	TGTGCCAGTAGTAAACAGGGAGTCACGAACACTGAAGCTTTCTTT
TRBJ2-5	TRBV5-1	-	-	CASSLGAGETQYF	TGCGCCAGCAGCTTGGGGGCGGGAGAGACCCAGTACTTC
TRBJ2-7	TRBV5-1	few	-	CASSPDIYEQYF	TGCGCCAGCAGCCCGGACATTTACGAGCAGTACTTC